These T cell receptor beta chains were read from a single sample in a study of blood T cell repertoires in COVID-19. Produced via immunoSEQ multiplex PCR; TCRdb's table is partial and in-frame only. The top ten clones hold more than 7.5% of a sample with more than 100,000 clones, approximately 80% of them seen once. Source material: peripheral blood. These receptors originate from an older woman with active or convalescent COVID-19. Both conserved end residues are part of each CDR3. A D gene is named only where the DNA matches it firmly. The size entry is marked missing in some rows and otherwise reads once, few, many or a size class.

>TRBD2|NA|TRBV29-1|TRBJ2-1
CSVDSLAGAGYNEQFF
TGCAGCGTTGATTCCTTGGCGGGAGCCGGATACAATGAGCAGTTCTTC
>NA|NA|TRBV11-2|TRBJ2-3
CASSLDARASGTDTQYF
TGTGCCAGCAGCTTAGATGCCAGGGCTAGCGGCACAGATACGCAGTATTTT
>NA|NA|TRBV7-2|TRBJ2-3
CASSLSTRNTDTQYF
TGTGCCAGCAGCTTATCGACAAGAAACACAGATACGCAGTATTTT
>TRBD1|NA|TRBV14|TRBJ2-1
CASSQETGAGYNEQFF
TGTGCCAGCAGCCAAGAGACAGGGGCGGGGTACAATGAGCAGTTCTTC
>TRBD1|NA|TRBV7-8|TRBJ1-4
CASSSGQGAVEKLFF
TGTGCCAGCAGCTCGGGACAGGGGGCAGTTGAAAAACTGTTTTTT
>NA|NA|TRBV19|TRBJ2-3
CASKYSSTDTQYF
TGTGCCAGTAAATACTCAAGCACAGATACGCAGTATTTT
>NA|NA|TRBV5-1|TRBJ2-3
CASSPGHTGVDTQYF
TGCGCCAGCAGCCCGGGACATACCGGGGTTGATACGCAGTATTTT
>NA|NA|TRBV12-3/TRBV12-4|TRBJ1-1
CASSKEKPTEAFF
TGTGCCAGCAGCAAAGAGAAGCCCACTGAAGCTTTCTTT
>NA|NA|TRBV7-2|TRBJ2-5
CASSLVASQETQYF
TGTGCCAGCAGCTTAGTAGCTTCTCAAGAGACCCAGTACTTC
>NA|NA|TRBV28|TRBJ1-1
CASTTRGGRSEAFF
TGTGCCAGCACGACGCGGGGGGGCAGGAGTGAAGCTTTCTTT
>NA|NA|TRBV10-3|TRBJ1-1
CAISEARRENTEAFF
TGTGCCATCAGTGAGGCGCGCCGCGAGAACACTGAAGCTTTCTTT
>TRBD1|NA|TRBV28|TRBJ1-2
CASSLRQGARGYTF
TGTGCCAGCAGTTTAAGACAGGGGGCAAGAGGCTACACCTTC
>TRBD2|NA|TRBV9|TRBJ2-2
CASSLKTSGREAGELFF
TGTGCCAGCAGCCTTAAGACTAGCGGGAGAGAGGCCGGGGAGCTGTTTTTT
>NA|NA|TRBV10-3|TRBJ1-2
CAQRAENYGYTF
TGTGCTCAACGTGCGGAAAACTATGGCTACACCTTC
>NA|few|TRBV18|TRBJ2-3
CASSPVAKGRDTQYF
TGTGCCAGCTCACCAGTGGCAAAAGGGAGAGATACGCAGTATTTT
>NA|NA|TRBV5-4|TRBJ1-1
CASSPVGRAANTEAFF
TGTGCCAGCAGCCCAGTCGGCAGGGCGGCGAACACTGAAGCTTTCTTT
>TRBD2|once|TRBV27|TRBJ2-7
CASSPGLAGGSAYEQYF
TGTGCCAGCAGCCCGGGACTAGCGGGAGGAAGCGCCTACGAGCAGTACTTC
>TRBD2|NA|TRBV10-3|TRBJ2-7
CAIRMTSGSYEQYF
TGTGCCATCAGGATGACTAGCGGCTCCTACGAGCAGTACTTC
>TRBD1|NA|TRBV6-4|TRBJ1-2
CASSSFPTGAGGYTF
TGTGCCAGCAGTTCTTTCCCGACAGGGGCCGGAGGCTACACCTTC
>TRBD1|NA|TRBV7-9|TRBJ2-1
CASSLGERGLYNEQFF
TGTGCCAGCAGCTTGGGGGAGAGGGGGCTCTACAATGAGCAGTTCTTC
>TRBD1|NA|TRBV6-5|TRBJ1-3
CASSPPQGSGNTIYF
TGTGCCAGCAGTCCCCCACAGGGGTCTGGAAACACCATATATTTT
>TRBD1|NA|TRBV10-3|TRBJ1-1
CAISAPGQGNTEAFF
TGTGCCATCAGTGCGCCGGGACAGGGAAACACTGAAGCTTTCTTT
>TRBD2|NA|TRBV6-1|TRBJ2-3
CASSAKRAGNADTQYF
TGTGCCAGCAGTGCGAAGAGAGCGGGAAACGCAGATACGCAGTATTTT
>TRBD2|NA|TRBV24-1|TRBJ2-4
CATSTAGDQDIQYF
TGTGCCACCAGTACAGCGGGAGATCAGGACATTCAGTACTTC
>TRBD1|many|TRBV2|TRBJ1-5
CASRTGLSNQPQHF
TGTGCCAGTAGGACAGGGCTTAGCAATCAGCCCCAGCATTTT
>NA|NA|TRBV11-2|TRBJ2-7
CASTSWERPYEQYF
TGTGCCAGCACATCATGGGAGCGGCCCTACGAGCAGTACTTC
>TRBD1|NA|TRBV4-1|TRBJ1-1
CASRLDRGLEAFF
TGCGCCAGCAGATTGGACAGGGGGCTAGAGGCTTTCTTT
>NA|NA|TRBV28|TRBJ2-1
CASSLPSFSYNEQFF
TGTGCCAGCAGTTTACCTAGCTTCTCCTACAATGAGCAGTTCTTC
>TRBD2|NA|TRBV30|TRBJ2-2
CAWIGSGKNTGELFF
TGTGCCTGGATAGGGAGCGGGAAGAACACCGGGGAGCTGTTTTTT
>NA|NA|TRBV4-2|TRBJ2-2
CASSQPLGANTGELFF
TGTGCCAGCAGCCAACCCCTTGGGGCAAACACCGGGGAGCTGTTTTTT
>NA|NA|TRBV10-3|TRBJ1-2
CAISGGGGLAYGYTF
TGTGCCATCAGTGGGGGCGGGGGACTTGCCTATGGCTACACCTTC
>TRBD1|NA|TRBV5-8|TRBJ2-5
CASSRDRGFFQETQYF
TGTGCCAGCAGCAGGGACAGGGGGTTTTTCCAAGAGACCCAGTACTTC
>NA|NA|TRBV24-1|TRBJ2-7
CATSDLGQKQYF
TGTGCCACCAGTGATTTGGGGCAGAAGCAGTACTTC
>TRBD2|NA|TRBV6-6|TRBJ2-7
CASSLQTGGLAGVAYEQYF
TGTGCCAGCAGTCTCCAAACGGGAGGACTAGCGGGAGTAGCGTACGAGCAGTACTTC
>TRBD2|NA|TRBV28|TRBJ2-7
CASKSGGLDYEQYF
TGTGCCAGCAAGTCGGGAGGGTTGGACTACGAGCAGTACTTC
>TRBD1|NA|TRBV19|TRBJ2-3
CASRTGGTDTQYF
TGTGCCAGTAGGACAGGGGGCACAGATACGCAGTATTTT
>NA|NA|TRBV19|TRBJ1-6
CASRTANSPLHF
TGTGCCAGCCGGACAGCTAATTCACCCCTCCACTTT
>NA|few|TRBV7-2|TRBJ2-5
CASSSVGGQTQYF
TGTGCCAGCAGCTCAGTGGGGGGTCAGACCCAGTACTTC
>NA|NA|TRBV19|TRBJ1-3
CASSGIQGAAGNTIYF
TGTGCCAGTAGTGGTATACAGGGAGCAGCTGGAAACACCATATATTTT
>TRBD1|NA|TRBV19|TRBJ1-3
CASSFRTGTGNTIYF
TGTGCCAGTAGTTTCCGGACAGGTACGGGAAACACCATATATTTT
>TRBD2|NA|TRBV10-3|TRBJ2-2
CAIRRGDGELFF
TGTGCCATCAGGCGGGGGGACGGGGAGCTGTTTTTT